This TCR beta chain was identified during a study of blood T cell repertoires in COVID-19. Study in general: Some COVID-19 samples were acute and others convalescent; all came from the United States, Italy and Spain. PBMCs, B-cell-depleted T cells, or T cells were the source of the cDNA or gDNA that made up the material.

The CDR3 sequence is 17 residues long. V shed 4 bases and J 10 bases; nucleotides not matched to a gene: 15. The V gene's germline CDR1 is KGHDR and CDR2 SFDVKD. This clone was counted only a few times. Libraries were prepared by immunoSEQ multiplex PCR; TCRdb keeps only in-frame clonotypes and omits some of them. The sample has roughly 220,000 clones; 88% are singletons. The chain is built from TRBV24-1 and TRBJ2-1; 10 bases are a match to TRBD2. The sample consisted of PBMCs or T cells enriched from blood (not recorded which). The TCR was taken from a woman aged 45-65 years with acute COVID-19. CDR3 loop: CATSEPWRLAGDGEQFF. DNA of the CDR3: TGTGCCACCAGTGAACCTTGGCGTCTAGCGGGAGATGGAGAGCAGTTCTTC.